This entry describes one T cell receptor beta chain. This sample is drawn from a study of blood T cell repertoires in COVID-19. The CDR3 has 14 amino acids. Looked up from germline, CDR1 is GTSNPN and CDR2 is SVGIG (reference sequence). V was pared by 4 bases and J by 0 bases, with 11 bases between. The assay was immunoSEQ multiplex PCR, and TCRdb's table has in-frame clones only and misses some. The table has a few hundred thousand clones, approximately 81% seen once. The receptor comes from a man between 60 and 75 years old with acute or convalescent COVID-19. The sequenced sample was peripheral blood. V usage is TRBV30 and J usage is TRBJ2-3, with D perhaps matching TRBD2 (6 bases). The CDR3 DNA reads TGTGCCTGGAACGCGGGGTCTAGCACAGATACGCAGTATTTT. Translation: CAWNAGSSTDTQYF.